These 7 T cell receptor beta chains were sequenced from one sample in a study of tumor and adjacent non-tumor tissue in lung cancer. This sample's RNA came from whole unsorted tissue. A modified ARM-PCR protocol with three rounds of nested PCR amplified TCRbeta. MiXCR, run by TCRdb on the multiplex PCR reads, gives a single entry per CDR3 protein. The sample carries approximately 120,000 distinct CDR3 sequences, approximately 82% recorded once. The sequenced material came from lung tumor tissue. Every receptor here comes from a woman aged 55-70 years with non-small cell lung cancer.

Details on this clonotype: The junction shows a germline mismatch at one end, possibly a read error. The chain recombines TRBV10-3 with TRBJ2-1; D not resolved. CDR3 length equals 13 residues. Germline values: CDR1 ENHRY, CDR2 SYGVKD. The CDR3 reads CDISERADNEQFF. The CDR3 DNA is TGTGACATCAGTGAAAGGGCCGATAATGAGCAGTTCTTC.

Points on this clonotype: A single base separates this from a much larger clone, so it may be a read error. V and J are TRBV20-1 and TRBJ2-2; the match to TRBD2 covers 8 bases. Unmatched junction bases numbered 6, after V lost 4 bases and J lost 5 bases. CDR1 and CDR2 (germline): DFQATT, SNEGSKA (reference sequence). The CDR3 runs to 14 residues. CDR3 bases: TGCAGTGCTAAGATTGGCGGGAGGACCGGGGAGCTGTTTTTT. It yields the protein CSAKIGGRTGELFF.

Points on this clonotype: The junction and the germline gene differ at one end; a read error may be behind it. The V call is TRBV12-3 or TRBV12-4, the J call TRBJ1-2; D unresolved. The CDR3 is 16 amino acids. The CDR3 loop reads CASSLYPAPSNYGYTF. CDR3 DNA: TGTGCTAGCAGTTTATACCCCGCACCATCCAACTATGGCTACACCTTC.

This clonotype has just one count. CDR3 residues: CLSSLVTGGGGELFF. The DNA of the CDR3 is TGTCTCAGCAGCTTAGTAACCGGGGGCGGCGGGGAGCTGTTTTTT. This chain joins TRBV11-3 and TRBJ2-2; D could derive from TRBD1 or TRBD2 (6 bases each). Germline V gives CDR1 SGHNT, CDR2 YENEEA. The length of the CDR3 is 15 residues.

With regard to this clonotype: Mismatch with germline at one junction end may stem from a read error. CDR3: CSANYDDYGYTF. The CDR3, as DNA: TGCAGTGCTAACTACGACGACTATGGTTACACCTTC. The chain joins TRBV20-1 to TRBJ1-2, with no clear D. The CDR3 is 12 amino acids. CDR1 is DFQATT and CDR2 is SNEGSKA in the germline V gene (reference sequence).

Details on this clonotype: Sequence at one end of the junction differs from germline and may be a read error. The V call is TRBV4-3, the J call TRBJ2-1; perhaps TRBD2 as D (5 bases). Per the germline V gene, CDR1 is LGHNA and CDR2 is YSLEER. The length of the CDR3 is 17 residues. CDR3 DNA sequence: TGCGCCAGCAGCCAAGGATATCGGGAAGTGCCCTACAATGAGCAATTCTTC. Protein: CASSQGYREVPYNEQFF.

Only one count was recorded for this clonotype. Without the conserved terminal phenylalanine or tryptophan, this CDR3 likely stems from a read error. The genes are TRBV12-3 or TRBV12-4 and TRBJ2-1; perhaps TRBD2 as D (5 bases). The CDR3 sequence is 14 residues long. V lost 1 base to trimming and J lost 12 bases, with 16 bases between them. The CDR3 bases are TGTGCCAGCAGTTTAGGGCTAGCAACCCATGTGCAGTTCTTA. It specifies CASSLGLATHVQFL.